These 23 T cell receptor beta chains share one sample of origin, sequenced in a study of PD-1 blockade in classical Hodgkin lymphoma. Measured with immunoSEQ multiplex PCR; TCRdb has only the in-frame clones, and not every one. In the table there are more than 15,000 clones, around 72% of which are singletons. All trial patients relapsed after autologous stem cell transplantation. The sequencing here drew on peripheral blood mononuclear cells (PBMCs), taken at baseline. These receptors were obtained from a human donor with classical Hodgkin lymphoma.

This sequence joins TRBV7-9 and TRBJ1-5; no reliable D call. Germline V gene sequence: CDR1 SEHNR, CDR2 FQNEAQ (reference sequence). The CDR3 is 12 amino acids. The ends were cut back, 1 base at V and 3 bases at J, with 1 base in the middle. CDR3 loop: CASSLDNQPQHF. The CDR3 DNA reads as TGTGCCAGCAGCTTAGACAATCAGCCCCAGCATTTT.

The V gene is TRBV5-1, the J gene TRBJ2-7, with TRBD1 matching 7 bases. J gave up 2 bases and V 3 bases, and 5 bases lay outside the gene matches. CDR3 length: 14 amino acids. Germline loops: CDR1 SGHRS, CDR2 YFSETQ. In DNA, the CDR3 is TGCGCCAGCAGCTACCGACAGGGACCCTACGAGCAGTACTTC. As protein: CASSYRQGPYEQYF.

The chain is built from TRBV2 and TRBJ1-4; a possible D gene is TRBD1 (5 bases). V lost 1 base, J lost 5 bases, and 20 bases lay in between. This CDR3 is 18 amino acids long. The germline gives CDR1 SNHLY, CDR2 FYNNEI. As DNA, the CDR3 is TGTGCCAGCAGTGAAGTCCCAGGCTCAGGGTCAGGAAATGAAAAACTGTTTTTT. Its translation: CASSEVPGSGSGNEKLFF.

A few counts support this clone. CDR3 nucleotides: TGTGCCAGCAGGGGGCAGGCCGGCGAGCAGTACTTC. Its translation: CASRGQAGEQYF. The chain has TRBV27 and TRBJ2-7; perhaps TRBD1 as D (5 bases). The V end was cut by 6 bases, the J end by 6 bases, with 12 bases between. The CDR3 is made up of 12 amino acids. Germline CDR1 is MNHEY and CDR2 is SMNVEV (reference sequence).

V is TRBV5-1 and J is TRBJ2-7, with 9 bases fitting TRBD1. Germline CDR1 is SGHRS and CDR2 is YFSETQ. The CDR3 is made up of 14 amino acids. Unmatched junction bases numbered 7, after V lost 3 bases and J lost 6 bases. The CDR3 spells CASSYGDRVSEQYF. The CDR3 DNA is TGCGCCAGCAGCTATGGGGACAGGGTATCCGAGCAGTACTTC.

The chain joins TRBV19 to TRBJ2-3; TRBD2 aligns across 10 bases. CDR3 length: 15 amino acids. Trimming at V came to 4 bases and at J to 0 bases, leaving 1 base not matched to a gene. Per the germline V gene, CDR1 is LNHDA and CDR2 is SQIVND (reference sequence). The DNA for the CDR3 is TGTGCCAGTAGTACGGGACTAGCGAGCACAGATACGCAGTATTTT. This encodes CASSTGLASTDTQYF.

V and J are TRBV2 and TRBJ2-2; D may be TRBD1 (6 bases). This CDR3 spans 15 amino acids. V lost 8 bases and J lost 4, with 17 bases in between. The germline gives CDR1 SNHLY, CDR2 FYNNEI. The CDR3 loop is CASGLQGRSTGELFF. CDR3 in DNA: TGTGCCAGCGGCTTACAGGGTCGAAGCACCGGGGAGCTGTTTTTT.

In its sample, this clone was seen once. The chain employs TRBV7-2 and TRBJ2-1, with 13 bases lining up with TRBD2. J gave up 8 bases and V 6 bases, and 7 bases lay outside the gene matches. The germline gives CDR1 SGHTA, CDR2 FQGNSA. The CDR3 totals 15 residues. CDR3 sequence (DNA): TGTGCCAGCAGGCAGCAAGGACTAGCGGGAGATGAGCAGTTCTTC. This translates into CASRQQGLAGDEQFF.

The chain employs TRBV11-2 and TRBJ2-3, with D unclear. The germline V gene encodes CDR1 SGHAT and CDR2 FQNNGV. Trimming left V 3 bases short and J 8 bases short, with 18 bases between. The CDR3 runs 15 residues. The CDR3 spells CASSLAHATLRTQYF. The CDR3 DNA follows: TGTGCCAGCAGCTTGGCCCACGCGACCCTTCGTACGCAGTATTTT.

The J gene is TRBJ1-1, the V gene TRBV4-3; D is perhaps TRBD1 (5 bases). V was pared by 0 bases and J by 1 base, with 9 bases between. The length of the CDR3 is 15 residues. Germline loops: CDR1 LGHNA, CDR2 YSLEER. In DNA form, the CDR3 reads TGCGCCAGCAGCCAAGACGAGGGGTCGAACACTGAAGCTTTCTTT. Translated: CASSQDEGSNTEAFF.

The V gene is TRBV5-1, the J gene TRBJ2-3; TRBD2 matches at 13 bases. V dropped 2 bases and J dropped 4; count of bases not matched to a gene: 10. CDR1 is SGHRS and CDR2 is YFSETQ in the germline V gene. The CDR3 has 18 amino acids. The CDR3 reads CASSFGLAGVQRADTQYF. CDR3 bases: TGCGCCAGCAGCTTTGGACTAGCGGGAGTTCAAAGGGCAGATACGCAGTATTTT.

The chain couples TRBV27 to TRBJ2-2; a weak D match, TRBD1 (6 bases). Germline CDR1 and CDR2: MNHEY and SMNVEV (reference sequence). Trimming stripped 7 bases from V and 0 bases from J, with 15 bases between. The CDR3 sequence is 16 residues long. The CDR3, as DNA: TGTGCCAGCAAGGACACGGGACACACGAACACCGGGGAGCTGTTTTTT. Its translation: CASKDTGHTNTGELFF.

The chain links TRBV19 to TRBJ1-2; 7 bases line up with TRBD1. Germline loops: CDR1 LNHDA, CDR2 SQIVND (reference sequence). This CDR3 contains 19 residues. The V and J ends lost 5 bases and 4 bases, in that order; junction bases with no gene match: 22. CDR3 coding DNA: TGTGCCAGTAGTTCCTACGACAGGGTCTTATCCTCCTCGGGCTATGGCTACACCTTC. This codes for CASSSYDRVLSSSGYGYTF.

V is TRBV5-1 and J is TRBJ2-7; D might be TRBD2 (5 bases). CDR1 is SGHRS, CDR2 YFSETQ, per germline. The CDR3 consists of 13 residues. V lost 0 bases and J 4 bases, leaving 8 bases between the germline ends. The CDR3 nucleotides are TGCGCCAGCAGCTTGGGGAGCGGATACGAGCAGTACTTC. Translating gives CASSLGSGYEQYF.

The chain employs TRBV7-9 and TRBJ1-2; 7 bases match TRBD1. CDR1 and CDR2 from the germline V gene are SEHNR and FQNEAQ (reference sequence). V lost 4 bases, J lost 0 bases, and 11 bases stayed unmatched. The CDR3 runs to 17 residues. CDR3 in DNA: TGTGCCAGCAGCTCCCGGCCGGGACAGTTAGCTAACTATGGCTACACCTTC. Translated: CASSSRPGQLANYGYTF.

This chain connects TRBV10-3 to TRBJ2-7; the match to TRBD2 covers 9 bases. The CDR3 consists of 15 residues. Germline V gene sequence: CDR1 ENHRY, CDR2 SYGVKD. Trimming removed 3 bases from V and 3 bases from J; junction bases left unmatched: 6. In DNA, the CDR3 is TGTGCCATCAGTGACTCGGGCGGGGGGGGCTACGAGCAGTACTTC. Translated, it gives CAISDSGGGGYEQYF.

A few counts support this clone. The chain has TRBV30 and TRBJ2-5; TRBD1 matches 9 bases. The CDR3 spans 15 residues. Germline V gene sequence: CDR1 GTSNPN, CDR2 SVGIG (reference sequence). V lost 1 base to trimming and J lost 5 bases; unmatched junction nucleotides: 8. In DNA form, the CDR3 reads TGTGCCTGGAGTGGGGGGACAGGGCGATGGGAGACCCAGTACTTC. It is translated as CAWSGGTGRWETQYF.

V and J are TRBV11-2 and TRBJ2-5; D is perhaps TRBD1 (7 bases). The CDR3 covers 17 residues. Deletions cut 0 bases from V and 5 bases from J, with 19 bases between. The germline gives CDR1 SGHAT, CDR2 FQNNGV. CDR3 DNA sequence: TGTGCCAGCAGCTTAGATTCCAGGGGGGTGCTGGTGGAGACCCAGTACTTC. This sequence encodes CASSLDSRGVLVETQYF.

The chain is built from TRBV7-2 and TRBJ1-3; TRBD1 aligns across 10 bases. The germline gives CDR1 SGHTA, CDR2 FQGNSA. The CDR3 contains 17 residues. The junction had 9 bases not matched to a gene; V was cut back by 5 bases and J by 2 bases. This CDR3 is CASSPGTGVGAGNTIYF. CDR3 sequence (DNA): TGTGCCAGCAGCCCCGGGACAGGGGTTGGAGCTGGAAACACCATATATTTT.

There are a few counts of this clone. The chain's CDR3 is CASSGTGGSYGYTF. Written as DNA, the CDR3 is TGTGCCAGCAGTGGGACAGGGGGCTCCTATGGCTACACCTTC. The V gene is TRBV6-6, the J gene TRBJ1-2; 12 nucleotides agree with TRBD1. Germline-derived CDR1 and CDR2 are MNHNY and SVGAGI (reference sequence). This CDR3 has 14 residues. With 5 bases clipped from V and 4 bases from J, the junction kept 2 bases outside the gene matches.

V gene TRBV5-1 combines with J gene TRBJ2-5, with D hard to call. This CDR3 spans 17 amino acids. V was clipped by 1 base and J by 5 bases, with 21 bases between them. Germline CDR1 reads SGHRS; CDR2 reads YFSETQ. The CDR3 nucleotides are TGCGCCAGCAGCTTGCCTCCACTCGAGGAGACGCCCGAGACCCAGTACTTC. Its translation is CASSLPPLEETPETQYF.

The gene calls are TRBV30 and TRBJ1-4, with D possibly being TRBD1 (6 bases). The length of the CDR3 is 15 residues. Trimming took 1 base from V and 8 from J, leaving 17 bases between them. Germline-derived CDR1 and CDR2 are GTSNPN and SVGIG (reference sequence). The DNA for the CDR3 is TGTGCCTGGAGTGGAGCCGGGGGGCCCCACGAAAAACTGTTTTTT. Its translation is CAWSGAGGPHEKLFF.

CDR3 nucleotide sequence: TGTGCCAGCTCACCACTGGGGTGGGGAACCGGGGCCAACGTCCTGACTTTC. This codes for CASSPLGWGTGANVLTF. V usage is TRBV18 and J usage is TRBJ2-6, with unresolved D. The length of the CDR3 is 17 residues. Germline CDR1 and CDR2: KGHSH and LQKENI. V gave up 1 base and J gave up 4 bases, with 14 bases separating them.